The present T cell receptor beta chain was sequenced within a study of T-cell reconstitution after alpha-beta-depleted transplantation in children. A TCRbeta library incorporating unique molecular identifiers was prepared. TCRdb reprocessed the PCR reads via MiXCR and lists one record per CDR3 protein. The repertoire holds 150,000 to 200,000 distinct CDR3 sequences, with 13% to 15% as singletons. This CDR3 has 16 amino acids. Germline V gene data show CDR1 as LNHDA and CDR2 as SQIVND (reference sequence). The V segment lost 3 bases and the J segment 2 bases; nucleotides outside the gene matches: 7. The chain combines TRBV19 with TRBJ1-5; 7 nucleotides match TRBD1. Here the sequenced sample was PBMCs from the stem cell graft donor, taken from the stem cell graft. The clonotype originates from a human donor who donated a stem cell graft to a child with acute lymphoblastic leukemia. This CDR3 is CASSIPRDRGNQPQHF. CDR3 nucleotide sequence: TGTGCCAGTAGTATCCCCCGAGACAGGGGCAATCAGCCCCAGCATTTT.